The 23 T cell receptor beta chains listed next were all sequenced from one sample in a study of T cells in Graves' hyperthyroidism and ophthalmopathy (dated by TCRdb to between 2018 and 2021). Libraries were built with multiplex PCR. The run used an Illumina HiSeq 2000. Amplification of TCR beta CDR3 regions was carried out from RNA transcripts. A first-round RT-PCR of the TCR CDR3 used the HTBI primer set with the Qiagen OneStep RT-PCR kit. TCRdb reworked the public reads: Q25 trimming with fastp, MiXCR clone assembly, productive beta chains retained. Each record represents a unique CDR3 protein, reported with the most common genes and DNA among its rows. The sample data list about 590,000 distinct CDR3 sequences, and less than 20% of these were observed just once. The ten largest clones add up to around 6.6% of the sample. The sequenced material came from blood. The source is a woman aged 30 to 39 with Graves' hyperthyroidism.

This clonotype came up many times. In nucleotides, the CDR3 is TGTGCCAGCAGCCACCGCTCCGTTGTGGGAGTTGGCGAGCAGTACTTC. Its translation is CASSHRSVVGVGEQYF. The gene calls are TRBV7-2 and TRBJ2-7; maybe TRBD2 (5 bases). The CDR3 has 16 residues. The V and J ends lost 5 bases and 6 bases respectively, with 23 bases between them. Germline loops: CDR1 SGHTA, CDR2 FQGNSA.

This clonotype was observed a handful of times. A much larger clone lies a single base off, so this may be a read error. The rearrangement uses TRBV5-1 and TRBJ1-1; no clear D gene. V lost 1 base, J lost 1 base, and 8 bases lay in between. The CDR3 has 14 residues. The germline V gene encodes CDR1 SGHRS and CDR2 YFSETQ. CDR3 region: CASSLWAGNTEAFF. In DNA form, the CDR3 reads TGCGCCAGCAGCTTGTGGGCAGGGAACACTGAAGCTTTCTTT.

This clonotype has a count of ten or more. V is TRBV9 and J is TRBJ1-3; D is uncertain. Germline assignment: CDR1 SGDLS and CDR2 YYNGEE. The CDR3 sequence is 17 residues long. V shed 0 bases and J shed 0 bases, with 13 bases lying between them. The CDR3 loop is CASSVGSAGASGNTIYF. DNA for the CDR3: TGTGCCAGCAGCGTAGGATCGGCGGGAGCCTCTGGAAACACCATATATTTT. The full variable domain, rest sourced from reference TRBV9 and TRBJ1-3, is DSGVTQTPKHLITATGQRVTLRCSPRSGDLSVYWYQQSLDQGLQFLIQYYNGEERAKGNILERFSAQQFPDLHSELNLSSLELGDSALYFCASSVGSAGASGNTIYFGEGSWLTVV.

The table lists this clonotype with many counts. V is TRBV11-2 and J is TRBJ2-2; no clear D gene. V lost 5 bases, J lost 2 bases, and 9 bases lay in between. Germline V gene lookup returns CDR1 SGHAT and CDR2 FQNNGV. This CDR3 has 14 residues. The CDR3 region has the DNA TGTGCCAGCAGCCTTCCTATCAACACCGGGGAGCTGTTTTTT. It is translated as CASSLPINTGELFF.

This clonotype appeared many times. The chain employs TRBV20-1 and TRBJ2-1, with TRBD2 identical over 9 bases. CDR3 size: 16 residues. After removal of 1 base from V and 0 bases from J, the junction contained 4 bases not matched to a gene. The germline gives CDR1 DFQATT, CDR2 SNEGSKA (reference sequence). In DNA, the CDR3 is TGCAGTGCTAGAGGCATTAGCGGGAGCTCCTACAATGAGCAGTTCTTC. Its translation: CSARGISGSSYNEQFF.

This clonotype appeared many times. The chain is built from TRBV5-1 and TRBJ2-1; no reliable D call. This CDR3 is built from 12 residues. V shed 3 bases and J shed 8 bases, with 9 bases lying between them. CDR1 and CDR2 (germline): SGHRS, YFSETQ. CDR3 sequence (DNA): TGCGCCAGCAGCTGGGGATTGCATGAGCAGTTCTTC. It translates to CASSWGLHEQFF.

This clonotype was observed many times. Compared with germline, one end of the junction differs, possibly owing to a read error. The chain couples TRBV5-1 to TRBJ2-1, with no clear D. This CDR3 contains 15 residues. Germline CDR1 and CDR2: SGHRS and YFSETQ. The CDR3 nucleotides read TGCGCCACCAGCCCCCAGGTTGGCTCCTACAATGAGCAGTTCTTC. Translating gives CATSPQVGSYNEQFF. Full variable domain (missing parts from reference TRBV5-1 and TRBJ2-1): KAGVTQTPRYLIKTRGQQVTLSCSPISGHRSVSWYQQTPGQGLQFLFEYFSETQRNKGNFPGRFSGRQFSNSRSEMNVSTLELGDSALYLCATSPQVGSYNEQFFGPGTRLTVL.

The V call is TRBV20-1, the J call TRBJ1-5; TRBD1 is a possible D gene (5 bases). The V end lost 0 bases, the J end lost 5 bases, and 17 bases lay between the germline ends. This CDR3 is built from 16 residues. The germline CDR1 and CDR2 sequences are DFQATT and SNEGSKA (reference sequence). CDR3: CSARDHLMGPDQPQHF. For the CDR3, the DNA is TGCAGTGCTAGAGACCATCTGATGGGGCCGGATCAGCCCCAGCATTTT.

This clonotype was seen a few times. The chain is built from TRBV20-1 and TRBJ2-1; 12 bases are a match to TRBD2. The ends lost 3 bases at V and 1 base at J; junction bases unmatched: 4. This CDR3 is 16 amino acids long. Looked up from germline, CDR1 is DFQATT and CDR2 is SNEGSKA (reference sequence). The CDR3 region is CSARDLAGGSYNEQFF. In DNA, the CDR3 is TGCAGTGCTAGGGATCTAGCGGGAGGGTCCTACAATGAGCAGTTCTTC.

This clonotype was detected many times. The chain carries TRBV7-8 and TRBJ1-1; 9 bases agree with TRBD1. Unmatched junction bases numbered 5, after V lost 1 base and J lost 5 bases. CDR3 length equals 15 residues. Germline V lookup: CDR1 SGHVS, CDR2 FQNEAQ. CDR3 coding DNA: TGTGCCAGCAGCTTAGGCCGGACAGGGGAGACTGAAGCTTTCTTT. The encoded protein is CASSLGRTGETEAFF.

This clonotype was seen at least ten times. The chain links TRBV29-1 to TRBJ2-3, with 9 bases identical to TRBD2. The CDR3 consists of 14 residues. V lost 7 bases to trimming and J lost 3 bases; unmatched junction nucleotides: 8. The germline CDR1 and CDR2 sequences are SQVTM and ANQGSEA. The CDR3 here is CSAVAGVGTDTQYF. The CDR3 bases are TGCAGCGCCGTAGCGGGAGTCGGTACAGATACGCAGTATTTT.

The sample holds many counts of this clonotype. The chain joins TRBV27 to TRBJ2-3, with 14 nucleotides matching TRBD2. CDR3 length: 17 residues. Germline V gene lookup returns CDR1 MNHEY and CDR2 SMNVEV (reference sequence). The junction had 11 bases not matched to a gene; V was cut back by 6 bases and J by 6 bases. CDR3 loop: CASRGGTSGSNMDTQYF. The CDR3 DNA reads TGTGCCAGCAGGGGGGGGACTAGCGGGAGTAATATGGATACGCAGTATTTT.

This clonotype has ten or more counts. This chain joins TRBV12-3 or TRBV12-4 and TRBJ1-5; D remains unclear. The CDR3 is 14 amino acids. Trimming removed 3 bases at V and 5 bases at J, with 11 bases between. Here the CDR3 DNA reads TGTGCCAGCAGTTTGAGAAGCGTCGATCAGCCCCAGCATTTT. The encoded protein is CASSLRSVDQPQHF.

This clonotype was counted many times. The chain links TRBV6-1 to TRBJ2-7; D perhaps matches TRBD1 (6 bases). Germline CDR1 reads MNHNS; CDR2 reads SASEGT. The CDR3 runs 15 residues. V was pared by 6 bases and J by 1 base, with 16 bases between. The CDR3 DNA sequence: TGTGCCAGCAGCGCAGGGGTTGGGGGATCCTACGAGCAGTACTTC. It specifies CASSAGVGGSYEQYF.

This clonotype came up many times. The gene calls are TRBV7-2 and TRBJ1-1; D is ambiguous. CDR3 length equals 12 residues. V shed 1 base and J shed 6 bases, with 6 bases lying between them. CDR1 is SGHTA and CDR2 is FQGNSA in the germline V gene. The CDR3 region has the DNA TGTGCCAGCAGCTTAGGCGTCGCTGAAGCTTTCTTT. It translates to CASSLGVAEAFF.

In its sample, this clonotype was seen many times. The J gene is TRBJ2-3, the V gene TRBV20-1, with unresolved D. The CDR3 is made up of 14 amino acids. Trimming stripped 0 bases from V and 4 bases from J, with 11 bases between. Germline loops: CDR1 DFQATT, CDR2 SNEGSKA (reference sequence). CDR3 bases: TGCAGTGCTAGAGACCCCCGCTGGGCAGATACGCAGTATTTT. It encodes CSARDPRWADTQYF.

In its sample, this clonotype was seen many times. The rearrangement uses TRBV28 and TRBJ1-2, with D unclear. The length of the CDR3 is 14 residues. V was shortened by 3 bases and J by 3 bases, with 11 bases between the two germline ends. CDR1 is MDHEN, CDR2 SYDVKM, per germline. CDR3 DNA: TGTGCCAGCAGTTTTGTGGTGGTTGACTATGGCTACACCTTC. It specifies CASSFVVVDYGYTF.

This clonotype has ten or more counts. The CDR3 nucleotides read TGTGCCAGCAGCCTCTTGGGCGCTGCCCTAGAAAAACTGTTTTTT. This sequence encodes CASSLLGAALEKLFF. The genes are TRBV12-3 or TRBV12-4 and TRBJ1-4, with D unclear. Trimming cost V 6 bases and J 8 bases, with 19 bases left between them. This CDR3 has 15 amino acids.

This clonotype was recorded at least ten times. V is TRBV11-2 and J is TRBJ2-5; D gene ambiguous. The CDR3 runs to 13 residues. Germline V gene lookup returns CDR1 SGHAT and CDR2 FQNNGV. Trimming shortened V by 5 bases and J by 5 bases, and 12 bases separated the two germline ends. The CDR3 region has the DNA TGTGCCAGCAGCCAGCCGGCGGTGGAGACCCAGTACTTC. Translation: CASSQPAVETQYF.

There are a few counts of this clonotype. The V and J genes are TRBV20-1 and TRBJ1-5; 8 nucleotides line up with TRBD1. V lost 5 bases to trimming and J lost 2 bases; unmatched junction nucleotides: 5. The CDR3 has 14 amino acids. CDR1 is DFQATT and CDR2 is SNEGSKA in the germline V gene (reference sequence). The CDR3 sequence is CSAGPGQGNQPQHF. Written as DNA, the CDR3 is TGCAGTGCTGGACCGGGACAGGGCAATCAGCCCCAGCATTTT.

The chain joins TRBV19 to TRBJ1-1; D is unclear. With 3 bases removed from V and 6 bases from J, the gap between germline ends came to 14 bases. The CDR3 loop spans 14 amino acids. Germline values: CDR1 LNHDA, CDR2 SQIVND (reference sequence). The DNA of the CDR3 is TGTGCCAGTAGTATTCCGGGGATAGGCGCTGAAGCTTTCTTT. The encoded protein is CASSIPGIGAEAFF. Full variable domain (rest looked up from reference TRBV19 and TRBJ1-1): DGGITQSPKYLFRKEGQNVTLSCEQNLNHDAMYWYRQDPGQGLRLIYYSQIVNDFQKGDIAEGYSVSREKKESFPLTVTSAQKNPTAFYLCASSIPGIGAEAFFGQGTRLTVV.

The table lists this clonotype with a few counts. This chain connects TRBV19 to TRBJ2-1, with TRBD2 matching 12 bases. V gave up 3 bases and J gave up 4 bases; unmatched junction bases: 10. CDR3 length equals 18 residues. Germline CDR1 reads LNHDA; CDR2 reads SQIVND (reference sequence). CDR3 bases: TGTGCCAGTAGTATCGCTAGCGGGAGGGGTTCGCGGTACAATGAGCAGTTCTTC. Translation: CASSIASGRGSRYNEQFF.

The chain uses TRBV6-1 and TRBJ2-7; 7 bases agree with TRBD1. CDR1 is MNHNS, CDR2 SASEGT, per germline. V lost 5 bases and J lost 4; bases outside the gene matches: 11. The CDR3 spans 15 residues. CDR3 amino acids: CASSKTGVEWYEQYF. In nucleotides, the CDR3 is TGTGCCAGCAGTAAAACAGGGGTTGAGTGGTACGAGCAGTACTTC.